This TCR beta chain was sequenced during a study of spatial heterogeneity in lung cancer. For the study at large: Where available, sequencing covered follow-up PBMC samples, taken at a median of about two years after resection. TCR and UMI combinations that were unique each appeared, on average, more than ten times in raw reads.

Trimming cost V 0 bases and J 4 bases; bases outside gene matches: 5. The CDR3 sequence is 16 residues long. The V gene's germline CDR1 is LGHNA and CDR2 YSLEER. Specified time point: blood at routine non-recurrence follow-up after resection. Extraction of whole RNA from tumor, nontumor lung or frozen PBMC preceded unsorted sequencing. TCRdb redid the calling of the 5' RACE reads with MiXCR, one entry per CDR3 protein. Of nearly 95,000 distinct CDR3 sequences listed, just under 20% are singletons. This TCR was recovered from a male donor with early-stage non-small cell lung cancer. The sequenced sample was PBMCs, obtained at follow-up. The rearrangement joins TRBV4-3 to TRBJ2-3; 9 bases agree with TRBD2. CDR3 DNA sequence: TGCGCCAGCAGCCAAGAGGGTCAGCGGGAGGCAGATACGCAGTATTTT. Translating gives CASSQEGQREADTQYF.